A selection of T cell receptor beta chains follows, all from one sample in a study of T cell repertoires in cytomegalovirus infection. The antigens for these receptors are not known. TCRdb reprocessed the reads via MiXCR and lists one record per CDR3 protein. The sample yields about 920,000 distinct CDR3 sequences, roughly 31% seen once. Source: cultured CD8+ T cells from PBMCs, taken from culture after CMV antigen stimulation. The origin of the receptors is a human donor in good health (CMV status not recorded). Some clones in this sample may be carry-over from other donors' samples. CDR3s include the opening cysteine and the closing phenylalanine or tryptophan. The D gene is left open where the match is weak. Clone size is given for some rows only: seen once, a few or many times, or a class if the clone is expanded.

TRBV10-3,.,.,TRBJ2-1,TGTGCCATCAGGCCCCAGAGCCGGGGGGACAACAATGAGCAGTTCTTC,CAIRPQSRGDNNEQFF
TRBV10-3,.,few,TRBJ1-5,TGTGCCATCAGTGAGTCGGGGCAGTTAAATCAGCCCCAGCATTTT,CAISESGQLNQPQHF
TRBV2,.,.,TRBJ2-1,TGTGCCAGCAGTGCCGGGACGTCCAGTGAGCAGTTCTTC,CASSAGTSSEQFF
TRBV29-1,.,.,TRBJ1-1,TGCAGCGTTGAAGATTGGGAGGACACTGAAGCTTTCTTT,CSVEDWEDTEAFF
TRBV27,.,.,TRBJ2-1,TGTGCCAGCAGTTTTTTTGATGAGCAGTTCTTC,CASSFFDEQFF
TRBV7-8,TRBD2,many,TRBJ2-3,TGTGCCAGCAGCAGACTAGCGGGGGGGCCGGAAGATACGCAGTATTTT,CASSRLAGGPEDTQYF
TRBV11-3,.,few,TRBJ2-1,TGTGCCAGCAGCGGAGGGGACCCCCCTGTAAATGAGCAGTTCTTC,CASSGGDPPVNEQFF
TRBV6-2/TRBV6-3,.,.,TRBJ2-7,TGTGCCAGCAGTTACTCCCGGACAGAAATGCACTCCTACGAGCAGTACTTC,CASSYSRTEMHSYEQYF
TRBV2,.,.,TRBJ2-5,TGTGCCACCGATGGGTACCAAGAGACCCAGTACTTC,CATDGYQETQYF
TRBV6-1,.,few,TRBJ2-3,TGTGCCAGCAGTGAATGGGAACTAAATGCCACAGATACGCAGTATTTT,CASSEWELNATDTQYF
TRBV6-2/TRBV6-3,.,.,TRBJ2-3,TGTGCCAGCAGTTACCTGCCCAGCTACACAGATACGCAGTATTTT,CASSYLPSYTDTQYF
TRBV19,.,.,TRBJ1-2,TGTGCCAGTACCCCCCATCAGAGTGGCTATGGCTACACCTTC,CASTPHQSGYGYTF
TRBV4-2,TRBD2,few,TRBJ2-3,TGTGCCAGCAGCCAAGTCGGGACTAGCGGGGGGCCCACAGATACGCAGTATTTT,CASSQVGTSGGPTDTQYF
TRBV10-3,TRBD1,many,TRBJ1-2,TGTGCCATCAGTTCACCGGGACAGGGGGCGCTCGGCTATGGCTACACCTTC,CAISSPGQGALGYGYTF
TRBV19,.,.,TRBJ2-2,TGTGCCAGTAGTATAGAGCCAAGACGGCGTAAGCCGGGGCAGACCGGGGAGCTGTTTTTT,CASSIEPRRRKPGQTGELFF
TRBV7-2,.,many,TRBJ1-1,TGTGCCAGCAGCTTGGGCAGGGCCTTTGACACTGAAGCTTTCTTT,CASSLGRAFDTEAFF
TRBV2,TRBD1,many,TRBJ2-2,TGTGCCGCCGGGACCAGGGGGACCGGGGAGCTGTTTTTT,CAAGTRGTGELFF
TRBV27,TRBD1,many,TRBJ2-1,TGTGCCAGCAGTTCCAGGGGGCCGGCCTACAATGAGCAGTTCTTC,CASSSRGPAYNEQFF
TRBV6-4,.,few,TRBJ1-1,TGTGCCAGCAGCCCCTTTAGTGGGGGTCGAGAAGCTTTCTTT,CASSPFSGGREAFF
TRBV13,TRBD1,.,TRBJ1-6,TGTGTCAGCACCGCCGGGACAGGGAATTACAATTCACCCCTCCACTTT,CVSTAGTGNYNSPLHF
TRBV12-3/TRBV12-4,TRBD1,few,TRBJ1-1,TGTGCCAGCAGTCCGACAGGGGGCTTGAACACTGAAGCTTTCTTT,CASSPTGGLNTEAFF
TRBV7-8,TRBD2,many,TRBJ2-2,TGTGCCAGCAGCCCGGGCGGGACTATGTTGTCCGGGGAGCTGTTTTTT,CASSPGGTMLSGELFF
TRBV25-1,.,.,TRBJ2-2,TGTGCCAGCAGTGAACGGTCCGGGCCCACGCTGAACACCGGGGAGCTGTTTTTT,CASSERSGPTLNTGELFF
TRBV28,TRBD1,.,TRBJ1-4,TGTGCCAGCAGTTTAGGACAGGGGGCGGTAAAACTGTTTTTT,CASSLGQGAVKLFF
TRBV19,TRBD2,.,TRBJ2-1,TGTGCCAGTACTTGGGGGGGACTATCCTACAATGAGCAGTTCTTC,CASTWGGLSYNEQFF